This record concerns one T cell receptor (beta chain) sequence. The entry originates in a study of blood T cell repertoires in COVID-19. The germline V gene encodes CDR1 MNHEY and CDR2 SVGAGI. The trim removed 10 bases at V and 5 bases at J, leaving 10 bases unmatched. The CDR3 is made up of 15 amino acids. As originally analysed: Amplification of reference gene primers was used by the study to estimate nucleated cell counts. Clones were read by immunoSEQ multiplex PCR, and TCRdb kept only the in-frame ones, dropping some. V and J calls and clone size are copied from that table; D and trimming were computed from the DNA. Of under 200,000 clones listed, 65% to 80% were seen once; the top ten hold about 8.3%.

Sequenced sample: peripheral blood. The sequence was collected from a man between 60 and 70 years old with acute or convalescent COVID-19. The chain links TRBV6-5 to TRBJ1-6; TRBD1 aligns across 8 bases. Here the CDR3 DNA reads TGTGCCACCGTTAAAACGGGACAGGATAATTCACCCCTCCACTTT. Translating gives CATVKTGQDNSPLHF.